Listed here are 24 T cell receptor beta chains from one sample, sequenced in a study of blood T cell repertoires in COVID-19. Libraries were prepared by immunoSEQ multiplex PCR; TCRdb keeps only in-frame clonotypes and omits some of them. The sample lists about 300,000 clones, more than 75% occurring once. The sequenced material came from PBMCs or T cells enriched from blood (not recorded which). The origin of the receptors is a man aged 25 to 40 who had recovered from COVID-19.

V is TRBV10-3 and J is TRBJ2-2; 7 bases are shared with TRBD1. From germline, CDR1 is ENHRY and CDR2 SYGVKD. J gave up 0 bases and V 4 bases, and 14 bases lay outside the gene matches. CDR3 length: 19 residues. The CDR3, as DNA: TGTGCCATCAGTGGCCCGGGACAGACGCATCCCACGAACACCGGGGAGCTGTTTTTT. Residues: CAISGPGQTHPTNTGELFF.

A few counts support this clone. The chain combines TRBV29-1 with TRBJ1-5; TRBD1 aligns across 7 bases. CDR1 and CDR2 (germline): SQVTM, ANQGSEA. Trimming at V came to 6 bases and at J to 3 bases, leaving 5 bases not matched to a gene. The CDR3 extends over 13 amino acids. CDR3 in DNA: TGCAGCGTGAGTGACAGGGTCAATCAGCCCCAGCATTTT. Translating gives CSVSDRVNQPQHF. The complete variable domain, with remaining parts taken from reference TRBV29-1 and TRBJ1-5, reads SAVISQKPSRDICQRGTSLTIQCQVDSQVTMMFWYRQQPGQSLTLIATANQGSEATYESGFVIDKFPISRPNLTFSTLTVSNMSPEDSSIYLCSVSDRVNQPQHFGDGTRLSIL.

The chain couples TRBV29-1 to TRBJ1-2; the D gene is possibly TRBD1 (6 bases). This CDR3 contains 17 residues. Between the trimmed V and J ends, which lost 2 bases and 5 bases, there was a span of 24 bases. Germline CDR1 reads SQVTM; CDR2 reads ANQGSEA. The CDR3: CSVENPWGGEGEYGYTF. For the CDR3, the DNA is TGCAGCGTTGAAAACCCCTGGGGAGGGGAGGGGGAATATGGCTACACCTTC.

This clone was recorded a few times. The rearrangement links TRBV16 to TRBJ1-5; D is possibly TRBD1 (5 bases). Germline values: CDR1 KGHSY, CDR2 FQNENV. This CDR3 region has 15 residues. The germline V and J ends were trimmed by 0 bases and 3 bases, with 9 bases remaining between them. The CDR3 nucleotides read TGTGCCAGCAGCCAATCATCAGGGATCAATCAGCCCCAGCATTTT. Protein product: CASSQSSGINQPQHF.

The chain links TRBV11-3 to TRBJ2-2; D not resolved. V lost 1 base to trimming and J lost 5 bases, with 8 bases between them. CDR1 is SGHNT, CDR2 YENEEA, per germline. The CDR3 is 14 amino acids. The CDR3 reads CASSLVRGTGELFF. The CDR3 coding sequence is TGTGCCAGCAGCTTAGTTCGAGGAACCGGGGAGCTGTTTTTT.

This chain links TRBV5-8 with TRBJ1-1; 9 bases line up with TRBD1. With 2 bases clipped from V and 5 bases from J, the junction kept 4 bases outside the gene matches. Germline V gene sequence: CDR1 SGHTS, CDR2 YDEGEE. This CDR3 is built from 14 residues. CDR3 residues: CASSFYRGRTEAFF. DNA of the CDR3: TGTGCCAGCAGCTTTTACAGGGGGCGGACTGAAGCTTTCTTT. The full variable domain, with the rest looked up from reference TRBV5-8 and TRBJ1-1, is EAGVTQSPTHLIKTRGQQATLRCSPISGHTSVYWYQQALGLGLQFLLWYDEGEERNRGNFPPRFSGRQFPNYSSELNVNALELEDSALYLCASSFYRGRTEAFFGQGTRLTVV.

The CDR3 DNA sequence: TGTGCCATCGGGGACAGGGGTTTGGAAGGTGAAGCTTTCTTT. Protein: CAIGDRGLEGEAFF. The V and J genes are TRBV10-3 and TRBJ1-1; TRBD1 agrees at 10 bases. The CDR3 is 14 residues long. CDR1 and CDR2 (germline): ENHRY, SYGVKD. J gave up 7 bases and V 8 bases, and 10 bases lay outside the gene matches.

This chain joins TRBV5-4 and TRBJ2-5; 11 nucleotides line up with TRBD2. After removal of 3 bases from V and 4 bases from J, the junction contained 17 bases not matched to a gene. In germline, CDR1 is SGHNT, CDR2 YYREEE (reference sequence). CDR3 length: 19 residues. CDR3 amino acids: CASSSFSTRIAGGRETQYF. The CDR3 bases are TGTGCCAGCAGCTCCTTTTCGACCCGAATAGCGGGGGGGCGAGAGACCCAGTACTTC.

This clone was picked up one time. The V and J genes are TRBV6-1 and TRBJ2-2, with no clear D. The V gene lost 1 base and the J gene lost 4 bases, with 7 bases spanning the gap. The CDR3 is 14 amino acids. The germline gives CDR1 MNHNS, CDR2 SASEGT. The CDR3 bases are TGTGCCAGCAGTGAAGATCGGTTCACCGGGGAGCTGTTTTTT. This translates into CASSEDRFTGELFF.

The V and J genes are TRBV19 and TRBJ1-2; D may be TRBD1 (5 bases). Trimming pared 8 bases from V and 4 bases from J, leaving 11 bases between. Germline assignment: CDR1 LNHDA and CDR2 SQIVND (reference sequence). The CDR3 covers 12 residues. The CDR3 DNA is TGTGCCAGTGAAGGACAAAGCTATGGCTACACCTTC. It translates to CASEGQSYGYTF.

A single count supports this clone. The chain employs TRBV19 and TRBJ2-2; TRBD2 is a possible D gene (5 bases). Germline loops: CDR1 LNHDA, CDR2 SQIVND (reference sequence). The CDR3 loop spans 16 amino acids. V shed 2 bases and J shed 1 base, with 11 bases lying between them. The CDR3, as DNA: TGTGCCAGTAGTATACCGCCAACTAGGAACACCGGGGAGCTGTTTTTT. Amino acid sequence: CASSIPPTRNTGELFF.

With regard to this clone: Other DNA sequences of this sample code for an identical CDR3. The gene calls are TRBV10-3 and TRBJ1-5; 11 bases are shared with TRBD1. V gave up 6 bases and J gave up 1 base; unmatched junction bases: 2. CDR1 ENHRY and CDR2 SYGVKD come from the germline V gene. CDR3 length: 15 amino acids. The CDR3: CAISGTGGSNQPQHF. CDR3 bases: TGTGCCATCAGCGGGACAGGGGGAAGCAATCAGCCCCAGCATTTT.

For the CDR3, the DNA is TGCGCCAGCAGCTTGGCCGCAGCAGCGCCCTATAATGAAGCTTTCTTT. Translation gives CASSLAAAAPYNEAFF. The genes are TRBV5-1 and TRBJ1-1; D call uncertain. Germline CDR1 and CDR2: SGHRS and YFSETQ. The CDR3 consists of 16 residues. Trimming shortened V by 0 bases and J by 7 bases, and 19 bases separated the two germline ends.

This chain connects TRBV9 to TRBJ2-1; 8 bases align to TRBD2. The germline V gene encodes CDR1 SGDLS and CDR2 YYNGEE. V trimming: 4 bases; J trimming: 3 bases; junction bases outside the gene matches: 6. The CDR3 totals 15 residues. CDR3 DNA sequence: TGTGCCAGCAGCTCCCGTACTAGCGGCTACAATGAGCAGTTCTTC. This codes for CASSSRTSGYNEQFF.

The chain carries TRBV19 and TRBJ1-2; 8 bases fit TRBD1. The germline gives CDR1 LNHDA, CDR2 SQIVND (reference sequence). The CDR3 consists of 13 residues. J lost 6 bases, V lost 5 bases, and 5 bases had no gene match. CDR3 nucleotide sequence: TGTGCCAGTAGTGTCCAGGGGGCGGATGGCTACACCTTC. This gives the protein CASSVQGADGYTF.

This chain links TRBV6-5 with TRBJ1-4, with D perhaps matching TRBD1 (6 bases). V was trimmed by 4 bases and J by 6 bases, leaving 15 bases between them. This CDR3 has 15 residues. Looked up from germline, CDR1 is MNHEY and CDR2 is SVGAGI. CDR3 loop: CASSSNRDSYEKLFF. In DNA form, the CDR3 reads TGTGCCAGCAGTTCAAACAGGGATTCGTATGAAAAACTGTTTTTT.

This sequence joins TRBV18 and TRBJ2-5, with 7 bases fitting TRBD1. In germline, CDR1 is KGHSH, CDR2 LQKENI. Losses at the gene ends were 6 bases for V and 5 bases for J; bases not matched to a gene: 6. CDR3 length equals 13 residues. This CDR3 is CASSHGQEETQYF. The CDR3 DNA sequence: TGTGCCAGCTCCCATGGACAGGAGGAGACCCAGTACTTC.

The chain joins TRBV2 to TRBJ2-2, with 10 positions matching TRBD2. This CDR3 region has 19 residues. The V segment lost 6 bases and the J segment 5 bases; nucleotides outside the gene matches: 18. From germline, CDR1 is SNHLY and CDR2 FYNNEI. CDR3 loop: CASRLNSMSSGGGTGELFF. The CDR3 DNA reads TGTGCCAGCAGATTAAATTCAATGTCTAGCGGGGGCGGTACCGGGGAGCTGTTTTTT. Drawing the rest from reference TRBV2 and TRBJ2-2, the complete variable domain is EPEVTQTPSHQVTQMGQEVILRCVPISNHLYFYWYRQILGQKVEFLVSFYNNEISEKSEIFDDQFSVERPDGSNFTLKIRSTKLEDSAMYFCASRLNSMSSGGGTGELFFGEGSRLTVL.

The CDR3 nucleotides read TGTGCCAGCAGCGGGAGGACCAGCTACAATGAGCAGTTCTTC. Encoded protein: CASSGRTSYNEQFF. The chain employs TRBV5-4 and TRBJ2-1, with D possibly being TRBD2 (6 bases). V lost 4 bases to trimming and J lost 3 bases, with 11 bases between them. The CDR3 is made up of 14 amino acids. In germline, CDR1 is SGHNT, CDR2 YYREEE (reference sequence).

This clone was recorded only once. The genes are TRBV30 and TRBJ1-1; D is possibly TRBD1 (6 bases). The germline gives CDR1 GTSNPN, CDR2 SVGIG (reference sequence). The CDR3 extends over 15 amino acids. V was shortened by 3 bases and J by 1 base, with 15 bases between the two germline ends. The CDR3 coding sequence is TGTGCCTGGAGCGGGGTGGGACACCCGAACACTGAAGCTTTCTTT. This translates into CAWSGVGHPNTEAFF. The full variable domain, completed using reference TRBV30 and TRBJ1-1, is SQTIHQWPATLVQPVGSPLSLECTVEGTSNPNLYWYRQAAGRGLQLLFYSVGIGQISSEVPQNLSASRPQDRQFILSSKKLLLSDSGFYLCAWSGVGHPNTEAFFGQGTRLTVV.

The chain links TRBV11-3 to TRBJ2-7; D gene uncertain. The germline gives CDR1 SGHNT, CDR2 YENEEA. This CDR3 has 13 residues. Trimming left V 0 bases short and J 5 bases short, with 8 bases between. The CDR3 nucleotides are TGTGCCAGCAGCTTAGAATTCCGTCACGAGCAGTACTTC. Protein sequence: CASSLEFRHEQYF.

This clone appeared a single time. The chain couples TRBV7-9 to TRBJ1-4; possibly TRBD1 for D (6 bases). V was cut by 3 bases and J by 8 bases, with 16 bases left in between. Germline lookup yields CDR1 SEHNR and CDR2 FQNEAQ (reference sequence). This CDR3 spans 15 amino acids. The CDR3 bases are TGTGCCAGCAGCTTGAAAACAGGGCGTAACGAAAAACTGTTTTTT. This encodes CASSLKTGRNEKLFF.

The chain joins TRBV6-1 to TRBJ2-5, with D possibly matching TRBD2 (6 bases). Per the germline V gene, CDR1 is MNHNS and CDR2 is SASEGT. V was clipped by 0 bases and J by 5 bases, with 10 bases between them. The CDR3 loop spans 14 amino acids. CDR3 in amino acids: CASSEAGGEETQYF. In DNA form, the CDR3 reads TGTGCCAGCAGTGAAGCTGGCGGGGAGGAGACCCAGTACTTC.

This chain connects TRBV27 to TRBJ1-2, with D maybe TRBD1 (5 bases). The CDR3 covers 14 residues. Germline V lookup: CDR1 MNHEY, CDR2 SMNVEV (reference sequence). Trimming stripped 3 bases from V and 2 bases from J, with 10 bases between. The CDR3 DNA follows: TGTGCCAGCAGTTTGGGGGGGGTAAACTATGGCTACACCTTC. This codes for CASSLGGVNYGYTF.